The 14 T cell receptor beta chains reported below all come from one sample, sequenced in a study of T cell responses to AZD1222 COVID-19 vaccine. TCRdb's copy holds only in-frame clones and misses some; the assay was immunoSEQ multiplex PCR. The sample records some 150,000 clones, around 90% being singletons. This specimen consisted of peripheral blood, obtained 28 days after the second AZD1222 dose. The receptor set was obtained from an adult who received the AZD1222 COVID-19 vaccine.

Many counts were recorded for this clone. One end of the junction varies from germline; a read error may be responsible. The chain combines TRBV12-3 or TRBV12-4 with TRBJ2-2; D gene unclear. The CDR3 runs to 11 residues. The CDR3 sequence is CASSFTEELFF. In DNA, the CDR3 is TGTGCCAGCAGTTTCACCGAGGAGCTGTTTTTT.

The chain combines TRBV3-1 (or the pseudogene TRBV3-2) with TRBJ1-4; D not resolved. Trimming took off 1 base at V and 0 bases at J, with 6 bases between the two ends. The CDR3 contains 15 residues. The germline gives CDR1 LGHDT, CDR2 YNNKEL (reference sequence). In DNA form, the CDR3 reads TGTGCCAGCAGCCAAGCGGTCTCAACTAATGAAAAACTGTTTTTT. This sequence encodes CASSQAVSTNEKLFF.

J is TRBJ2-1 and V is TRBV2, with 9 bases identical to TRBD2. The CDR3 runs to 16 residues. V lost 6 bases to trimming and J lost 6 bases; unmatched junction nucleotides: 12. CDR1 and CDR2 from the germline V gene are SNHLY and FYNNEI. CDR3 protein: CASREARSGRLNEQFF. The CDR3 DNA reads TGTGCCAGCAGAGAGGCACGTAGCGGGAGACTCAATGAGCAGTTCTTC.

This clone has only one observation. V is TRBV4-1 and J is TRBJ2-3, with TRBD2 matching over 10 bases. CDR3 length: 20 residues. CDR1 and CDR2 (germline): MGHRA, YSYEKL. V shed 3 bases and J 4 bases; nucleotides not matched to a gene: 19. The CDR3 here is CASSQRQRGASGSWADTQYF. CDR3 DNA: TGCGCCAGCAGCCAGCGCCAGAGAGGGGCTAGCGGGAGTTGGGCAGATACGCAGTATTTT.

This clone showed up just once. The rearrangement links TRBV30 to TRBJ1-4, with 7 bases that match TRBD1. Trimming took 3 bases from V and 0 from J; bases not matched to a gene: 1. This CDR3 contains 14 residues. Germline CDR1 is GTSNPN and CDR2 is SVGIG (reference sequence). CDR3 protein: CAWRGTATNEKLFF. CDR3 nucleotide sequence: TGTGCCTGGAGAGGGACAGCAACTAATGAAAAACTGTTTTTT.

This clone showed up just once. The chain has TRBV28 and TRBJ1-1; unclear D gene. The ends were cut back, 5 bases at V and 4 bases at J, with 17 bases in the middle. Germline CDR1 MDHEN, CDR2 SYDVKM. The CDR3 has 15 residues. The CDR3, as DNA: TGTGCCAGCAGTACCACGGTCCAGATGAGCACTGAAGCTTTCTTT. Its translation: CASSTTVQMSTEAFF.

The DNA for the CDR3 is TGCAGTGCTTCGGGGCCGAATGGCTACACCTTC. Its translation: CSASGPNGYTF. The chain joins TRBV20-1 to TRBJ1-2; tentatively, D is TRBD1 (5 bases). Germline CDR1 and CDR2: DFQATT and SNEGSKA (reference sequence). This CDR3 has 11 amino acids. The V end lost 5 bases, the J end lost 6 bases, and 10 bases lay between the germline ends.

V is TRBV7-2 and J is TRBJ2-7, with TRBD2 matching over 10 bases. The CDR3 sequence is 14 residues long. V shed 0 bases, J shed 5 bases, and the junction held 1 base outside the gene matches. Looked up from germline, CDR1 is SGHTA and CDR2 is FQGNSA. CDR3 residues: CASSLALAGDEQYF. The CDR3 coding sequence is TGTGCCAGCAGCTTAGCGCTAGCGGGAGACGAGCAGTACTTC.

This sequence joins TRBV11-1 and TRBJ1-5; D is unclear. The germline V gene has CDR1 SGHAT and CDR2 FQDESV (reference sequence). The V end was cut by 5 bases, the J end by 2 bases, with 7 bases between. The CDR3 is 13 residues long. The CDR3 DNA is TGTGCCAGCAGCCCGCGGGGCAATCAGCCCCAGCATTTT. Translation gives CASSPRGNQPQHF.

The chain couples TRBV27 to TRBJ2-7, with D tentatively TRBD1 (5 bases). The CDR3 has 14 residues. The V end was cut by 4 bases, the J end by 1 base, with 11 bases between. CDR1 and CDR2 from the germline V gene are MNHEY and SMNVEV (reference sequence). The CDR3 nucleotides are TGTGCCAGCAGTTCAATCAGGGAATCCTACGAGCAGTACTTC. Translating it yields CASSSIRESYEQYF.

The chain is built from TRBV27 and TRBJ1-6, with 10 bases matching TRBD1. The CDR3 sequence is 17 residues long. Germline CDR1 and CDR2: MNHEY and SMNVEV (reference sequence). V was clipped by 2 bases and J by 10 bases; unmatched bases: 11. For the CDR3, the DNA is TGTGCCAGCAGTTTACAGGGACAGGGGTTAGGCAGCTCACCCCTCCACTTT. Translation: CASSLQGQGLGSSPLHF.

In DNA, the CDR3 is TGTGCCAGCAGCTTAGTTAGCAGGGGGCCCGGGGAGCTGTTTTTT. This sequence encodes CASSLVSRGPGELFF. This chain joins TRBV11-3 and TRBJ2-2; 8 bases map to TRBD1. This CDR3 region has 15 residues. The ends lost 1 base at V and 6 bases at J; junction bases unmatched: 4. Germline values: CDR1 SGHNT, CDR2 YENEEA.

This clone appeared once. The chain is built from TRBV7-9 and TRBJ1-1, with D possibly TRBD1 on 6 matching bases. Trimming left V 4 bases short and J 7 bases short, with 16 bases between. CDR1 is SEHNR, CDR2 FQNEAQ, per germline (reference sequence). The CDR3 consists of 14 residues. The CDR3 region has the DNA TGTGCCAGCAGCTCCCAAGCGGGGGCCGGTGAAGCTTTCTTT. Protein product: CASSSQAGAGEAFF.

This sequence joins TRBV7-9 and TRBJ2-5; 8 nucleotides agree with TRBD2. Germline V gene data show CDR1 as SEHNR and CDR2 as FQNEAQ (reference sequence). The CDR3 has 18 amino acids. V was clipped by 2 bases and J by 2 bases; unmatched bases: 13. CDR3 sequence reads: CASSLPGGPSYSQETQYF. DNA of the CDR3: TGTGCCAGCAGCTTACCGGGAGGGCCCTCTTACTCACAAGAGACCCAGTACTTC.